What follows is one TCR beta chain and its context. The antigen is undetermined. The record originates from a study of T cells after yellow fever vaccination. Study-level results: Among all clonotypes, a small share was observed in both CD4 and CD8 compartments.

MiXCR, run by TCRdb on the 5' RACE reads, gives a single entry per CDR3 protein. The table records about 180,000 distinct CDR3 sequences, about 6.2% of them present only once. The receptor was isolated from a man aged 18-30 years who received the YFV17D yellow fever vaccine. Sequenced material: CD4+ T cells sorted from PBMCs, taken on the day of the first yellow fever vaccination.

For the CDR3, the DNA is TGTGCCAGCAGCTTAGGGGGTCGACAGGGTAACTATGGCTACACCTTC. It specifies CASSLGGRQGNYGYTF. J is TRBJ1-2 and V is TRBV7-2; 7 bases match TRBD1. The V segment lost 1 base and the J segment 1 base; nucleotides outside the gene matches: 6. CDR1 is SGHTA, CDR2 FQGNSA, per germline. The CDR3 contains 16 residues.